A single sample is the source of the 24 T cell receptor beta chains below, sequenced in a study of PD-L1 blockade in urothelial cancer. Assay: immunoSEQ multiplex PCR; the TCRdb copy retains only in-frame clones and omits some. The table lists about 91,000 clones, roughly 80% of them singletons. Time point of the sample: peripheral blood 6 weeks after treatment start. This specimen consisted of PBMCs, obtained around atezolizumab (anti-PD-L1) treatment. The receptor set was obtained from a man aged 65 to 85 with urothelial cancer.

The genes are TRBV9 and TRBJ1-4, with unresolved D. Germline V gives CDR1 SGDLS, CDR2 YYNGEE. The CDR3 has 15 residues. V gave up 0 bases and J gave up 5 bases, with 11 bases separating them. This chain's CDR3 is CASSVGTLANEKLFF. The CDR3 DNA sequence: TGTGCCAGCAGCGTAGGGACTCTGGCAAATGAAAAACTGTTTTTT.

Details on this clone: In the same sample, other DNA sequences code for this CDR3. The chain joins TRBV5-4 to TRBJ1-6; TRBD1 aligns across 9 bases. Germline values: CDR1 SGHNT, CDR2 YYREEE (reference sequence). This CDR3 has 15 residues. V was pared by 4 bases and J by 8 bases, with 7 bases of the junction left unmatched. The CDR3 is CASSRGTGNDSPLHF. The CDR3 region has the DNA TGTGCCAGCAGCCGGGGGACAGGGAACGATTCACCCCTCCACTTT.

The chain recombines TRBV9 with TRBJ1-1; no reliable D call. Germline lookup yields CDR1 SGDLS and CDR2 YYNGEE. V shed 0 bases and J shed 1 base, with 10 bases lying between them. The CDR3 totals 15 residues. CDR3 nucleotides: TGTGCCAGCAGCGTAGTCCCCCCACAGAACACTGAAGCTTTCTTT. Protein sequence: CASSVVPPQNTEAFF.

The rearrangement joins TRBV5-1 to TRBJ2-3; the D gene is possibly TRBD2 (6 bases). The ends were cut back, 4 bases at V and 1 base at J, with 16 bases in the middle. Germline CDR1 reads SGHRS; CDR2 reads YFSETQ. The CDR3 has 16 residues. CDR3 in amino acids: CASSVDGGGGTDTQYF. The CDR3 DNA follows: TGCGCCAGCAGCGTGGACGGGGGAGGTGGCACAGATACGCAGTATTTT.

A few counts support this clone. The chain is built from TRBV7-9 and TRBJ1-3; 7 bases align to TRBD1. Germline lookup yields CDR1 SEHNR and CDR2 FQNEAQ (reference sequence). With V trimmed by 6 bases and J by 0 bases, 5 bases remained unmatched. The CDR3 has 15 amino acids. In DNA form, the CDR3 reads TGTGCCAGCAGGCCCGACAGGGTCTCTGGAAACACCATATATTTT. This translates into CASRPDRVSGNTIYF.

The rearrangement links TRBV30 to TRBJ1-2; 8 bases agree with TRBD1. The CDR3 is 12 residues long. V lost 3 bases, J lost 6 bases, and 3 bases stayed unmatched. Germline lookup yields CDR1 GTSNPN and CDR2 SVGIG (reference sequence). CDR3 amino acids: CAWRQGADGYTF. In nucleotides, the CDR3 is TGTGCCTGGAGGCAGGGGGCAGATGGCTACACCTTC.

The gene calls are TRBV25-1 and TRBJ2-5, with D possibly TRBD1 on 6 matching bases. CDR1 MGHDK and CDR2 SYGVNS come from the germline V gene. Trimming removed 5 bases at V and 2 bases at J, with 18 bases between. CDR3 length: 16 residues. CDR3 residues: CASSTFQGQGQETQYF. In DNA, the CDR3 is TGTGCCAGCAGTACTTTTCAGGGTCAGGGGCAAGAGACCCAGTACTTC.

The chain is built from TRBV12-5 and TRBJ1-2, with D perhaps TRBD1 (6 bases). The ends were cut back, 2 bases at V and 8 bases at J, with 18 bases in the middle. From germline, CDR1 is LGHNT and CDR2 FRNRAP. The CDR3 contains 15 residues. The chain's CDR3 is CASGLPLKGVRGYTF. For the CDR3, the DNA is TGTGCTAGTGGTTTGCCCCTGAAGGGGGTGAGAGGCTACACCTTC.

V gene TRBV7-3 combines with J gene TRBJ2-3, with D maybe TRBD2 (6 bases). The CDR3 contains 15 residues. Trimming cost V 4 bases and J 2 bases, with 13 bases left between them. Germline lookup yields CDR1 SGHTA and CDR2 FQGTGA. The CDR3 region has the DNA TGTGCCAGCAGCTCCTCTAGCGCCCCCACAGATACGCAGTATTTT. This sequence encodes CASSSSSAPTDTQYF.

The chain links TRBV10-3 to TRBJ2-3; 10 bases match TRBD2. Trimming at V came to 5 bases and at J to 5 bases, leaving 7 bases not matched to a gene. The CDR3 runs to 15 residues. The germline gives CDR1 ENHRY, CDR2 SYGVKD. In DNA, the CDR3 is TGTGCCATCAGTCTAGCGGGAGAAATCGGAGATACGCAGTATTTT. Protein sequence: CAISLAGEIGDTQYF.

The genes are TRBV19 and TRBJ2-2, with D tentatively TRBD1 (5 bases). The CDR3 has 14 amino acids. V was clipped by 7 bases and J by 2 bases, with 11 bases between them. In germline, CDR1 is LNHDA, CDR2 SQIVND (reference sequence). In DNA form, the CDR3 reads TGTGCCAGTATGGTGACAGCCAACACCGGGGAGCTGTTTTTT. Residues: CASMVTANTGELFF.

The chain recombines TRBV6-1 with TRBJ2-1; the match to TRBD2 covers 7 bases. This CDR3 has 13 amino acids. From germline, CDR1 is MNHNS and CDR2 SASEGT. V lost 8 bases and J lost 5; bases outside the gene matches: 6. The CDR3 region is CASASGAHNEQFF. The CDR3 DNA is TGTGCCAGCGCTAGCGGAGCCCACAATGAGCAGTTCTTC.

The genes are TRBV19 and TRBJ2-7; possibly TRBD2 for D (5 bases). V dropped 1 base and J dropped 6 bases, with 22 bases sitting between them. The CDR3 is made up of 17 amino acids. Germline values: CDR1 LNHDA, CDR2 SQIVND (reference sequence). As DNA, the CDR3 is TGTGCCAGTAGTATAGTTGGAGTGGCAACGGGGTCGGTCGAGCAGTACTTC. It is translated as CASSIVGVATGSVEQYF.

This clone was counted once. This chain joins TRBV29-1 and TRBJ2-3, with D uncertain. CDR1 and CDR2 (germline): SQVTM, ANQGSEA. The V end was cut by 4 bases, the J end by 5 bases, with 4 bases between. This CDR3 contains 10 residues. CDR3 in DNA: TGCAGCGTTGGAGTAGATACGCAGTATTTT. Protein: CSVGVDTQYF.

The rearrangement joins TRBV9 to TRBJ2-3; 12 bases fit TRBD2. The V gene end was trimmed by 5 bases and the J gene end by 7 bases; junction bases not matched to a gene: 14. Per germline, CDR1 SGDLS and CDR2 YYNGEE. The CDR3 is made up of 17 amino acids. This CDR3 is CASSWGVTSGGPYTQYF. In DNA form, the CDR3 reads TGTGCCAGCAGTTGGGGGGTGACTAGCGGGGGCCCTTATACGCAGTATTTT.

This chain uses TRBV7-8 with TRBJ1-1, with D unresolved. The germline CDR1 and CDR2 sequences are SGHVS and FQNEAQ. The ends were cut back, 2 bases at V and 0 bases at J, with 7 bases in the middle. This CDR3 region has 14 residues. CDR3 bases: TGTGCCAGCAGCTTAAGGAGAGTGAACACTGAAGCTTTCTTT. Translation gives CASSLRRVNTEAFF.

V usage is TRBV5-4 and J usage is TRBJ2-3; maybe TRBD2 (5 bases). V dropped 0 bases and J dropped 2 bases, with 7 bases sitting between them. Germline CDR1 reads SGHNT; CDR2 reads YYREEE (reference sequence). The CDR3 spans 14 residues. The CDR3 spells CASSLERDTDTQYF. The CDR3 DNA reads TGTGCCAGCAGCTTGGAGAGGGACACAGATACGCAGTATTTT.

The chain uses TRBV11-2 and TRBJ2-1; 9 nucleotides match TRBD2. This CDR3 region has 16 residues. Trimming cost V 0 bases and J 10 bases; bases outside gene matches: 10. The germline CDR1 and CDR2 sequences are SGHAT and FQNNGV. CDR3: CASSLDPIVSGGEQFF. For the CDR3, the DNA is TGTGCCAGCAGCTTAGATCCCATCGTGAGCGGGGGGGAGCAGTTCTTC.

This chain joins TRBV6-1 and TRBJ2-2; possibly TRBD2 for D (6 bases). Trimming pared 5 bases from V and 5 bases from J, leaving 9 bases between. This CDR3 spans 13 amino acids. In germline, CDR1 is MNHNS, CDR2 SASEGT. The chain's CDR3 is CASSNGRTGELFF. The CDR3 coding sequence is TGTGCCAGCAGTAACGGGAGAACCGGGGAGCTGTTTTTT.

This sequence joins TRBV7-6 and TRBJ2-2, with 9 nucleotides matching TRBD2. J lost 0 bases, V lost 0 bases, and 5 bases had no gene match. The CDR3 length is 18 residues. The germline V gene has CDR1 SGHVS and CDR2 FNYEAQ. The CDR3, as DNA: TGTGCCAGCAGCTTAGCGCCACTAGCGGGCGCGAACACCGGGGAGCTGTTTTTT. Its translation is CASSLAPLAGANTGELFF.

This clone was detected only a few times. The chain carries TRBV7-3 and TRBJ1-1, with a weak D call TRBD1 (6 bases). Germline CDR1 is SGHTA and CDR2 is FQGTGA. Trimming took 5 bases from V and 1 from J, leaving 8 bases between them. This CDR3 has 13 residues. CDR3 in DNA: TGTGCCAGCAGCACGGACAGGAACACTGAAGCTTTCTTT. Its translation is CASSTDRNTEAFF.

The chain is built from TRBV7-6 and TRBJ2-3; maybe TRBD2 (6 bases). Germline lookup yields CDR1 SGHVS and CDR2 FNYEAQ. The CDR3 totals 13 residues. Between the trimmed V and J ends, which lost 2 bases and 4 bases, there was a span of 7 bases. The CDR3 nucleotides read TGTGCCAGCAGCTTACCGGGAGCAGATACGCAGTATTTT. Translated: CASSLPGADTQYF.

The rearrangement links TRBV7-9 to TRBJ2-6, with TRBD1 matching 8 bases. With 5 bases clipped from V and 0 bases from J, the junction kept 9 bases outside the gene matches. The germline CDR1 and CDR2 sequences are SEHNR and FQNEAQ (reference sequence). This CDR3 is 18 amino acids long. The CDR3 nucleotides read TGTGCCAGCAGCATGGGGACAGGTGTTGTCTCTGGGGCCAACGTCCTGACTTTC. Translation: CASSMGTGVVSGANVLTF.

This rearrangement joins TRBV7-2 to TRBJ2-5; 7 bases line up with TRBD2. J gave up 5 bases and V 5 bases, and 11 bases lay outside the gene matches. This CDR3 spans 15 amino acids. Germline CDR1 and CDR2: SGHTA and FQGNSA. The CDR3 region is CASSLPREGLETQYF. DNA of the CDR3: TGTGCCAGCAGCCTACCCAGGGAGGGACTGGAGACCCAGTACTTC. Together with reference TRBV7-2 and TRBJ2-5, the CDR3 gives the full variable domain: GAGVSQSPSNKVTEKGKDVELRCDPISGHTALYWYRQSLGQGLEFLIYFQGNSAPDKSGLPSDRFSAERTGGSVSTLTIQRTQQEDSAVYLCASSLPREGLETQYFGPGTRLLVL.